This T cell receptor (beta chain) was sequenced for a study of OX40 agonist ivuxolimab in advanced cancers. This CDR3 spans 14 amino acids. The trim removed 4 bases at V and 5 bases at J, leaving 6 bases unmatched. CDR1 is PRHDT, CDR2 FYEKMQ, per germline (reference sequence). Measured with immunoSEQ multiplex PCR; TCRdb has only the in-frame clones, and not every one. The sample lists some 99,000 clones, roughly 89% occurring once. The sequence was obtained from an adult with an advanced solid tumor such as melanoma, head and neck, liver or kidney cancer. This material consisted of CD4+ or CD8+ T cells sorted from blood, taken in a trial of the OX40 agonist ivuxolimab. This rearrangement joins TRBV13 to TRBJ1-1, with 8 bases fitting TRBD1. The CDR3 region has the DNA TGTGCCAGCAGCTCAGGGGGCCGAGGGACTGAAGCTTTCTTT. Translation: CASSSGGRGTEAFF.